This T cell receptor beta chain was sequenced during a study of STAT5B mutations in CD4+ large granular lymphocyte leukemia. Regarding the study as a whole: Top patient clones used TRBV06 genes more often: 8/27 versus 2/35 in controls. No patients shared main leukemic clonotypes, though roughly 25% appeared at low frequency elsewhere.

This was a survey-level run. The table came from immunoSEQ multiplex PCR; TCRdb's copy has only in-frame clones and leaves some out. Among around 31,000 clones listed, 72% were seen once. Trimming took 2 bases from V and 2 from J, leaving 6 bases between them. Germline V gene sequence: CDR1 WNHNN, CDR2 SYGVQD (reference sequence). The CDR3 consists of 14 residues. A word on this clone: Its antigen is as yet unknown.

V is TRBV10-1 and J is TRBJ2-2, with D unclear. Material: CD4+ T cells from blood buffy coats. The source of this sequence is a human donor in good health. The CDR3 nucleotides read TGCGCCAGCAGTGAGCGCACCAACACCGGGGAGCTGTTTTTT. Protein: CASSERTNTGELFF.